The clone carrying this T cell receptor (beta chain) was seen more than once but under ten times. Antigen: not known. This CDR3 comprises 14 residues. The ends were cut back, 5 bases at V and 5 bases at J, with 15 bases in the middle. Germline CDR1 and CDR2: LNHDA and SQIVND (reference sequence). This sample is drawn from a study of T cell repertoires in cytomegalovirus infection. Study summary: A matching HLA type, together with CMV infection, was signaled by public TCR beta signatures.

Study outcomes and limitations: Dominating the ex vivo response were HLA-C-restricted CMV-specific TCR beta clonotypes. Carriers of CMV plus the relevant HLA were identified by cumulative public TCR beta family frequency.

TCRdb called the reads again in MiXCR, with one record for every CDR3 protein. The sample consists of some 450,000 distinct CDR3 sequences, 30% to 40% of them appearing once. Material for sequencing was PBMCs. This TCR came from a human donor in good health (CMV status not recorded). Some clones in this sample may be carry-over from other donors' samples. This chain uses TRBV19 with TRBJ2-5; possibly TRBD1 for D (5 bases). In nucleotides, the CDR3 is TGTGCCAGTAGTGGGGCCTCCTCGCGGGAGACCCAGTACTTC. This sequence encodes CASSGASSRETQYF.